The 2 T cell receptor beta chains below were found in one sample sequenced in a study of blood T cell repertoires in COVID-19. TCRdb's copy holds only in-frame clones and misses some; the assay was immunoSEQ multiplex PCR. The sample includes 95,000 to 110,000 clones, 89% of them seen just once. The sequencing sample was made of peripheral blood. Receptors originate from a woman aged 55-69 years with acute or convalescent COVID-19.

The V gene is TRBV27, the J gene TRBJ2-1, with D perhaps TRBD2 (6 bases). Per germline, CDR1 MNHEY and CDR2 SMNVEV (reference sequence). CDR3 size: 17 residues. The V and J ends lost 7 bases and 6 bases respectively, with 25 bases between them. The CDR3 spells CASTLLPRRGTINEQFF. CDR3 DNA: TGTGCCAGCACCCTCCTCCCCCGTCGGGGGACCATCAATGAGCAGTTCTTC.

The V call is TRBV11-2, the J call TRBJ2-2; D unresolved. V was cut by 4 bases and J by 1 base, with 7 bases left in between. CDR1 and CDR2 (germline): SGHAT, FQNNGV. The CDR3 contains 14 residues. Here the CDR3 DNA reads TGTGCCAGCAGCTCGGAGATGAACACCGGGGAGCTGTTTTTT. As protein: CASSSEMNTGELFF.